The clone carrying this T cell receptor beta chain was picked up many times. Authors' methods: Cell counts per sample came from amplifying reference gene primers. Clones were read by immunoSEQ multiplex PCR, and TCRdb kept only the in-frame ones, dropping some. V and J calls plus clone size are reproduced from that table; the DNA served to infer D and trimming. The repertoire includes more than 65,000 clones, about 80% of them detected once, and roughly 13% sits in the top ten. This sample is drawn from a study of blood T cell repertoires in COVID-19. Overall study: From the United States, Italy and Spain came samples of acute and convalescent COVID-19. Sample material is recorded as cDNA or gDNA derived from T cells, B-cell-depleted T cells, or PBMCs.

The CDR3 length is 15 residues. Per germline, CDR1 SQVTM and CDR2 ANQGSEA. With V trimmed by 8 bases and J by 2 bases, 8 bases remained unmatched. The TCR sequence derives from a woman of 80 years or more with acute or convalescent COVID-19. The sample taken for sequencing was peripheral blood. The rearrangement uses TRBV29-1 and TRBJ2-7; 14 bases agree with TRBD2. The CDR3 loop reads CSTRTSGRNPYEQYF. The CDR3, as DNA: TGCAGCACTCGGACTAGCGGGAGGAACCCCTACGAGCAGTACTTC.